The source of this T cell receptor beta chain is a study of CD8+ T cells in alopecia areata. The study's findings and limits: Elevated clonality characterized lesional scalp relative to normal scalp, particularly in alopecia totalis/universalis. Whether baseline CD8+ expansion is linked to response remains uncertain, given a single nonresponder. Numerous expanded lesional clones remained in scalp and blood during tofacitinib. For patients receiving tofacitinib, scalp clonality and expanded CD8+ clones among the top 100 significantly decreased.

Extracted RNA was reverse transcribed into cDNA, the sequencing template. This table comes from immunoSEQ multiplex PCR, and its TCRdb copy is limited to in-frame clones, with some not included. The data hold around 190,000 clones, with under 70% observed a single time. The CDR3 consists of 14 residues. Germline V gene lookup returns CDR1 SGHTA and CDR2 FQGNSA. Trimming stripped 4 bases from V and 3 bases from J, with 12 bases between. Treatment specified: oral pan-JAK inhibitor, 5-10 mg twice daily. As for this clone: Its antigen is currently unknown.

J is TRBJ1-2 and V is TRBV7-2; D not certain. The material was CD4+ T cells sorted from blood, obtained at week 4, from a patient treated with tofacitinib. This receptor was obtained from a human donor with alopecia areata. Written as DNA, the CDR3 is TGTGCCAGCAGCTCCCGAAGGAGCGACTATGGCTACACCTTC. It specifies CASSSRRSDYGYTF.